Below are 27 T cell receptor beta chains sequenced from a single sample in a study of blood T cell repertoires in COVID-19. The data were produced by immunoSEQ multiplex PCR, yet TCRdb's version contains in-frame clones alone and is incomplete. The profile shows 200,000 to 300,000 clones, 84% of them singletons. Source material: peripheral blood. The receptor set was obtained from a man aged 40-49 years who had recovered from COVID-19.

This clone was seen once. CDR3 sequence (DNA): TGTGCCAGCAGACGCGAAAGCGGGGCCTCCTACGAGCAGTACTTC. Its protein is CASRRESGASYEQYF. The genes are TRBV6-5 and TRBJ2-7; 7 bases map to TRBD2. The CDR3 has 15 residues. From germline, CDR1 is MNHEY and CDR2 SVGAGI. The trim removed 6 bases at V and 0 bases at J, leaving 8 bases unmatched.

In this sample, this clone turned up a few times. This sequence joins TRBV9 and TRBJ2-7; TRBD2 might be the D (6 bases). The CDR3 covers 13 residues. Germline CDR1 SGDLS, CDR2 YYNGEE. V lost 4 bases and J lost 0, with 8 bases in between. CDR3 sequence: CASSFGSSYEQYF. CDR3 bases: TGTGCCAGCAGCTTCGGGAGCTCCTACGAGCAGTACTTC.

This chain uses TRBV5-3 with TRBJ2-7; 8 bases map to TRBD1. TRBV5-3 is placed among ORFs of uncertain function. The CDR3 length is 13 residues. The ends lost 4 bases at V and 5 bases at J; junction bases unmatched: 5. In DNA form, the CDR3 reads TGTGCCAGAAGCCAGGACAGGGCGGACGAGCAGTACTTC. Translated, it gives CARSQDRADEQYF.

This chain links TRBV5-1 with TRBJ1-1; possibly TRBD1 for D (5 bases). The CDR3 loop spans 13 amino acids. In germline, CDR1 is SGHRS, CDR2 YFSETQ. Trimming cost V 6 bases and J 0 bases, with 9 bases left between them. The DNA for the CDR3 is TGCGCCAGCAAGGGGCAAGTGAACACTGAAGCTTTCTTT. This gives the protein CASKGQVNTEAFF.

The chain recombines TRBV19 with TRBJ2-1; 10 nucleotides agree with TRBD2. The CDR3 has 15 residues. The V segment lost 1 base and the J segment 7 bases; nucleotides outside the gene matches: 4. CDR1 and CDR2 (germline): LNHDA, SQIVND (reference sequence). The CDR3 coding sequence is TGTGCCAGTAGTATAGGGTCTAGCGGGAGTAATGAGCAGTTCTTC. It specifies CASSIGSSGSNEQFF.

This sequence joins TRBV9 and TRBJ2-3; D is uncertain. V was pared by 4 bases and J by 1 base, with 10 bases between. Germline values: CDR1 SGDLS, CDR2 YYNGEE. This CDR3 has 14 residues. This chain's CDR3 is CASSQVSRTDTQYF. The CDR3 nucleotides read TGTGCCAGCAGCCAGGTCTCTCGCACAGATACGCAGTATTTT.

CDR3 coding DNA: TGTGCCAGTGGGGGGGGCGCAGGTCGTGGCTACACCTTC. Translation: CASGGGAGRGYTF. The V and J genes are TRBV12-3 or TRBV12-4 and TRBJ1-2, with TRBD1 as a possible D gene (6 bases). This CDR3 contains 13 residues. V lost 9 bases and J 7 bases, leaving 18 bases between the germline ends.

The chain uses TRBV19 and TRBJ2-5, with 7 bases aligning to TRBD2. The CDR3 has 15 residues. CDR1 and CDR2 from the germline V gene are LNHDA and SQIVND (reference sequence). The trim removed 3 bases at V and 5 bases at J, leaving 9 bases unmatched. This CDR3 is CASSISGTLRETQYF. The CDR3 DNA is TGTGCCAGTAGTATCAGCGGGACTCTGAGGGAGACCCAGTACTTC.

This clone was counted once. The chain employs TRBV4-1 and TRBJ1-4, with D unclear. The CDR3 loop spans 15 amino acids. Trimming shortened V by 4 bases and J by 4 bases, and 13 bases separated the two germline ends. Germline values: CDR1 MGHRA, CDR2 YSYEKL. The CDR3 loop reads CASSLEGRFNEKLFF. In DNA, the CDR3 is TGCGCCAGCAGCCTTGAGGGCAGGTTTAATGAAAAACTGTTTTTT.

The genes are TRBV5-4 and TRBJ1-2; TRBD1 matches at 8 bases. The CDR3 contains 16 residues. After removal of 5 bases from V and 4 bases from J, the junction contained 13 bases not matched to a gene. From germline, CDR1 is SGHNT and CDR2 YYREEE (reference sequence). Here the CDR3 reads CASSHEAGGAIYGYTF. CDR3 sequence (DNA): TGTGCCAGCAGTCATGAAGCAGGGGGCGCGATCTATGGCTACACCTTC.

The J gene is TRBJ1-1, the V gene TRBV6-5; no firm D call. CDR3 length: 14 amino acids. Germline CDR1 is MNHEY and CDR2 is SVGAGI. V gave up 5 bases and J gave up 1 base, with 11 bases separating them. The CDR3 region has the DNA TGTGCCAGCAGTCTACATCGGGAGAACACTGAAGCTTTCTTT. Its translation: CASSLHRENTEAFF.

As to this clone: The sample carries other DNA sequences with the same CDR3. The J gene is TRBJ2-7, the V gene TRBV6-2 or TRBV6-3; D possibly corresponds to TRBD1 (6 bases). The germline CDR1 and CDR2 sequences are MNHEY and SVGEGT. This CDR3 region has 14 residues. V shed 2 bases and J shed 0 bases, with 8 bases lying between them. The CDR3 reads CASSYGQSSYEQYF. CDR3 coding DNA: TGTGCCAGCAGTTACGGACAGAGCTCCTACGAGCAGTACTTC.

This chain connects TRBV18 to TRBJ1-1; D remains unclear. The CDR3 contains 13 residues. V was clipped by 3 bases and J by 4 bases, with 9 bases between them. In germline, CDR1 is KGHSH, CDR2 LQKENI. This CDR3 reads CASSPEGGTEAFF. CDR3 coding DNA: TGTGCCAGCTCACCGGAGGGCGGCACTGAAGCTTTCTTT.

The chain is built from TRBV20-1 and TRBJ1-2; D gene ambiguous. Between the trimmed V and J ends, which lost 3 bases and 7 bases, there was a span of 15 bases. The CDR3 is 13 amino acids. The V gene's germline CDR1 is DFQATT and CDR2 SNEGSKA (reference sequence). CDR3 DNA sequence: TGCAGTGCTAGTAACGTGCTGGGCCGTGGCTACACCTTC. This sequence encodes CSASNVLGRGYTF.

A single count supports this clone. The J gene is TRBJ2-7, the V gene TRBV7-8; the match to TRBD2 covers 7 bases. Losses at the gene ends were 1 base for V and 3 bases for J; bases not matched to a gene: 6. This CDR3 comprises 15 residues. Per the germline V gene, CDR1 is SGHVS and CDR2 is FQNEAQ. The CDR3 loop reads CASSLVVGGSYEQYF. The CDR3 nucleotides are TGTGCCAGCAGCTTAGTAGTTGGCGGGAGCTACGAGCAGTACTTC.

The chain combines TRBV19 with TRBJ1-3; D not certain. The CDR3 totals 13 residues. The V end was cut by 5 bases, the J end by 5 bases, with 10 bases between. The germline gives CDR1 LNHDA, CDR2 SQIVND (reference sequence). The CDR3 bases are TGTGCCAGTAGTTCGGACTTACGAAACACCATATATTTT. Translated, it gives CASSSDLRNTIYF.

The V call is TRBV6-6, the J call TRBJ1-2; the match to TRBD1 covers 8 bases. The ends lost 5 bases at V and 7 bases at J; junction bases unmatched: 9. In germline, CDR1 is MNHNY, CDR2 SVGAGI (reference sequence). CDR3 size: 14 residues. In DNA, the CDR3 is TGTGCCAGCAGTATGACAGGGGAGGAACTTGGCTACACCTTC. Translation gives CASSMTGEELGYTF.

The rearrangement links TRBV6-5 to TRBJ2-7, with D perhaps TRBD1 (6 bases). Per the germline V gene, CDR1 is MNHEY and CDR2 is SVGAGI. V was trimmed by 6 bases and J by 4 bases, leaving 19 bases between them. This CDR3 is built from 15 residues. The CDR3 reads CASRSVGGSIYEQYF. DNA for the CDR3: TGTGCCAGCAGGAGCGTTGGGGGCTCTATATACGAGCAGTACTTC.

The CDR3 reads CASSDRETIIYGYTF. The CDR3 nucleotides are TGTGCCAGTAGCGACAGGGAAACGATCATCTATGGCTACACCTTC. This chain links TRBV19 with TRBJ1-2, with TRBD1 matching over 7 bases. The CDR3 sequence is 15 residues long. Germline CDR1 and CDR2: LNHDA and SQIVND (reference sequence). The trim removed 6 bases at V and 4 bases at J, leaving 11 bases unmatched. Together with reference TRBV19 and TRBJ1-2, the CDR3 gives the full variable domain: DGGITQSPKYLFRKEGQNVTLSCEQNLNHDAMYWYRQDPGQGLRLIYYSQIVNDFQKGDIAEGYSVSREKKESFPLTVTSAQKNPTAFYLCASSDRETIIYGYTFGSGTRLTVV.

The chain joins TRBV2 to TRBJ2-3, with TRBD2 identical over 11 bases. After removal of 4 bases from V and 6 bases from J, the junction contained 9 bases not matched to a gene. The CDR3 has 16 residues. CDR1 SNHLY and CDR2 FYNNEI come from the germline V gene. The DNA of the CDR3 is TGTGCCAGCAGTGGTGGTAGCGGGAGGGCCGGGGATACGCAGTATTTT. Its protein is CASSGGSGRAGDTQYF.

V and J are TRBV10-1 and TRBJ2-7, with D unresolved. Germline lookup yields CDR1 WNHNN and CDR2 SYGVQD (reference sequence). CDR3 size: 14 residues. Trimming removed 2 bases from V and 4 bases from J, with 12 bases in between. The CDR3 region has the DNA TGCGCCAGCAGTGAGGGGCTACTTGGATACGAGCAGTACTTC. As protein: CASSEGLLGYEQYF.

J is TRBJ1-2 and V is TRBV30, with D perhaps TRBD1 (5 bases). Germline lookup yields CDR1 GTSNPN and CDR2 SVGIG (reference sequence). The CDR3 contains 15 residues. V lost 2 bases to trimming and J lost 6 bases, with 19 bases between them. DNA of the CDR3: TGTGCCTGGAGTCAAAGGCGGGGACCCCGGGATGGCTACACCTTC. Translating it yields CAWSQRRGPRDGYTF.

CDR3 nucleotides: TGTGCCAGCTCACCACGACAGGGAGACGGTGGGCAGCCCCAGCATTTT. It specifies CASSPRQGDGGQPQHF. V is TRBV18 and J is TRBJ1-5; TRBD1 matches at 7 bases. The J segment lost 7 bases and the V segment lost 1 base, leaving 10 bases of the junction unmatched. This CDR3 comprises 16 residues. CDR1 KGHSH and CDR2 LQKENI come from the germline V gene.

The V gene is TRBV6-5, the J gene TRBJ2-1; TRBD2 aligns across 13 bases. CDR1 MNHEY and CDR2 SVGAGI come from the germline V gene. CDR3 length: 16 residues. Germline trimming cut 2 bases from V and 7 bases from J; bases unmatched to any gene: 5. The CDR3 region has the DNA TGTGCCAGCAGTTACCTCACTAGCGGGAGGGGAAATGAGCAGTTCTTC. Amino acid sequence: CASSYLTSGRGNEQFF.

The gene calls are TRBV7-9 and TRBJ1-3; D is unclear. The CDR3 consists of 14 residues. The V gene lost 3 bases and the J gene lost 0 bases, with 6 bases spanning the gap. The germline V gene has CDR1 SEHNR and CDR2 FQNEAQ (reference sequence). The CDR3 DNA is TGTGCCAGCAGCTTCGGGGTCTCTGGAAACACCATATATTTT. Translating gives CASSFGVSGNTIYF.

The gene calls are TRBV20-1 and TRBJ2-5; 7 bases agree with TRBD2. The CDR3 is made up of 17 amino acids. Trimming at V came to 3 bases and at J to 5 bases, leaving 18 bases not matched to a gene. The germline V gene has CDR1 DFQATT and CDR2 SNEGSKA (reference sequence). The CDR3 loop reads CSASGIDGLGPAETQYF. The CDR3 nucleotides read TGCAGTGCTAGTGGTATAGATGGACTAGGCCCAGCGGAGACCCAGTACTTC.

The chain joins TRBV4-1 to TRBJ1-1; 7 bases fit TRBD1. CDR3 length: 16 residues. The J segment lost 7 bases and the V segment lost 4 bases, leaving 15 bases of the junction unmatched. Germline CDR1 is MGHRA and CDR2 is YSYEKL. In DNA form, the CDR3 reads TGCGCCAGCAGCCCCCGGACAGGCCACCTTGTTGGTGAAGCTTTCTTT. It codes for CASSPRTGHLVGEAFF.